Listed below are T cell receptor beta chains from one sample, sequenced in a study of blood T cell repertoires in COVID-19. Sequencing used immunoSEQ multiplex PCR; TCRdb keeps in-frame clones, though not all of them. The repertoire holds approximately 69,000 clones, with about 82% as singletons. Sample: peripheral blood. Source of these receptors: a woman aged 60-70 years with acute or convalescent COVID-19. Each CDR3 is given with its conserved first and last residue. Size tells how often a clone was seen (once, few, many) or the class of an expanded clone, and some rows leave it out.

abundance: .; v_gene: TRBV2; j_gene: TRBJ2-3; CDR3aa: CASSNMRRGDTQYF
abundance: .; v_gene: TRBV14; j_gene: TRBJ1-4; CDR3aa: CASSQASRGGGEKLFF
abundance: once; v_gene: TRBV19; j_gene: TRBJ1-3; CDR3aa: CASSIGGKNTIYF
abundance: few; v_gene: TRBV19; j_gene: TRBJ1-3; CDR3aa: CASKINSGNTIYF
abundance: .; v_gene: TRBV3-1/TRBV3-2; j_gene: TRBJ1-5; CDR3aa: CASSQGRYSNQPQHF
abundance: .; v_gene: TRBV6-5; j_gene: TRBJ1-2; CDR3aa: CASRSTSQGGYTF
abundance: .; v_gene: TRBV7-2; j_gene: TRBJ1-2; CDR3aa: CASSSGTVGSNTF
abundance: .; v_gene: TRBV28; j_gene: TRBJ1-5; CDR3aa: CASRIRDRHNQPQHF
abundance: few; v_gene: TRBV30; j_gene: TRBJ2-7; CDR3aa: CAWAGWNYPEQYF
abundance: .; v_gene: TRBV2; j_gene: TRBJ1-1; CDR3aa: CASSRQSYTEAFF
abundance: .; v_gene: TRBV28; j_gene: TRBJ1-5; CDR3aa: CASSRNQGVPSAPQHF
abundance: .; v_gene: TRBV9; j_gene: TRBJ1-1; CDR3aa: CASSVATGNTEAFF
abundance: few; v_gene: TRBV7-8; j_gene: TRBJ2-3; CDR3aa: CASSYRTALAGGTDTQYF
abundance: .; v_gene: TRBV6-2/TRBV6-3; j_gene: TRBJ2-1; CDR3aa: CASSHSTSGSSYNEQFF
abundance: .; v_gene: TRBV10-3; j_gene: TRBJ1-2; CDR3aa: CAIRALSGLGYTF
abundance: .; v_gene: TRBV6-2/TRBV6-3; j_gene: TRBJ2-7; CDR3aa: CASSYGAGRPYEQYF
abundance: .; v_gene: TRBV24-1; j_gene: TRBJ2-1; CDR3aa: CATSGPSGSPSSYNEQFF
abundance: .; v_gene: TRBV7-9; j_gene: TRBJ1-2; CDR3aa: CASSKTGGEYGYTF
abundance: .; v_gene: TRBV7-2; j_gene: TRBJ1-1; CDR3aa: CASSLTQTGVTEAFF
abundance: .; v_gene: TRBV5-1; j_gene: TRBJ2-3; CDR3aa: CASSLARLAGGPRDTQYF
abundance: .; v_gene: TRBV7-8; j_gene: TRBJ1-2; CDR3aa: CASSLRGWTGGRGYTF
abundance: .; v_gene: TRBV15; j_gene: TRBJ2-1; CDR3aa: CATSRDTLDRGDNEQFF
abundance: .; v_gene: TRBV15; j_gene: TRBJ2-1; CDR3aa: CATSRVIAGGHEQFF
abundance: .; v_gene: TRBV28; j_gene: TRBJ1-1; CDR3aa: CASSLQAPLDAFF
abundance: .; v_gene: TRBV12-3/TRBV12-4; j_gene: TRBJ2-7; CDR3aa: CASSRNGNEQYF
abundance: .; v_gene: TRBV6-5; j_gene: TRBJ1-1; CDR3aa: CASSHGQGIDTEAFF
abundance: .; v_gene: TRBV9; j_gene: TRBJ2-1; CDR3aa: CASSVAGSLSYNEQFF
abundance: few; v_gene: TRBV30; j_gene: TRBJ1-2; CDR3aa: CAWKWLRTNYGYTF
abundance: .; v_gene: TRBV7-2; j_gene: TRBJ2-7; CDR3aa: CASSITGTGSYEQYF
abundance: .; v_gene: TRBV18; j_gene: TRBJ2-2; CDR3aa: CASSPGPGELFF
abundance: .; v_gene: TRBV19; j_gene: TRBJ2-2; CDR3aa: CATQRASGSTGELFF
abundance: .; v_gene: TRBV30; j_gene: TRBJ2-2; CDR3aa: CAWSVLGAGAGELFF
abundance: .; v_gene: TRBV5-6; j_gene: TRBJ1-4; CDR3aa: CASSLGQGANEKLFF
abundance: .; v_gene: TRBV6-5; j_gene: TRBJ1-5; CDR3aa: CASSQQGAQPQHF
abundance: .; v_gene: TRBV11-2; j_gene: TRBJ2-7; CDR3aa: CASSYTDSYEQYF
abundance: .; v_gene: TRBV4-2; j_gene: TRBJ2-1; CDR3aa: CASSQLPAGVRNEQFF
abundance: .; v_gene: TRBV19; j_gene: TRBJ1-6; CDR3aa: CASSLRDRGDSPLHF
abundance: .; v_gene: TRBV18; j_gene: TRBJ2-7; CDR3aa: CASSPGAGLSGAGQYF
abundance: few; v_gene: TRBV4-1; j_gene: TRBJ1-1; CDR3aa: CASRHLFGRGETEAFF
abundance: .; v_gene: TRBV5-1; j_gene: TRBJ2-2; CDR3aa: CASSLGSLAGASGELFF
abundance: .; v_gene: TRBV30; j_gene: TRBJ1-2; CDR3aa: CAWSVSGVGYTF
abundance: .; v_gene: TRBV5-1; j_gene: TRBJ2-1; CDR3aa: CASAPGQGRSEQFF
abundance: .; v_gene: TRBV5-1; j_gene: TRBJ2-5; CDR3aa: CASGGQPQETQYF
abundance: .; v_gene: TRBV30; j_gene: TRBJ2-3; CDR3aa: CAWIGLAGTAQYF
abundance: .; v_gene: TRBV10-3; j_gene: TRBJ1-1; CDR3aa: CAISERRGNTEAFF
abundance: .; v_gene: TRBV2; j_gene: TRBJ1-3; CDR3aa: CASSDVRTGSGNTIYF
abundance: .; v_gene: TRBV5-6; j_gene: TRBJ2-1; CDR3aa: CASSLPGRASDNEQFF
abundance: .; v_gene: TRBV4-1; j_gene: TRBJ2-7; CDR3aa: CASSQAEGPFRYEQYF
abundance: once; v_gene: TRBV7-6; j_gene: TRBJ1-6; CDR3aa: CASSLGSGNSPLHF
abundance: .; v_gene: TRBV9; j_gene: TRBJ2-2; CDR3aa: CASSVGASLNTGELFF
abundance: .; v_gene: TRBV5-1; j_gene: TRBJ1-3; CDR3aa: CASSPGQGTFAGNTIYF
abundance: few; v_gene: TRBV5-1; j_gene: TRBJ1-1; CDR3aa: CASSLNAGESEAFF
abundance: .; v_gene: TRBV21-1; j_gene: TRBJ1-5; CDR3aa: CASSKNEPLPGQASNQPQHF